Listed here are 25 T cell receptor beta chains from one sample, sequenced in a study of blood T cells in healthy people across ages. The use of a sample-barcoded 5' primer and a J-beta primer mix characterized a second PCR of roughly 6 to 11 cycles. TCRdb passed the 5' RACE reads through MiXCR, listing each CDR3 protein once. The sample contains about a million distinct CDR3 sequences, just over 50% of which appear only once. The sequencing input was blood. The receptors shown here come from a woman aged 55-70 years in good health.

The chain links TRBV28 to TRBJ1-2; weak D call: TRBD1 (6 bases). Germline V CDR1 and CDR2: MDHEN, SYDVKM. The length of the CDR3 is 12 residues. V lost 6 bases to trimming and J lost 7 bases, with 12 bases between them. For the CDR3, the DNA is TGTGCCAGCAGGGCCAAGGGGGGTGGCTACACCTTC. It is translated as CASRAKGGGYTF.

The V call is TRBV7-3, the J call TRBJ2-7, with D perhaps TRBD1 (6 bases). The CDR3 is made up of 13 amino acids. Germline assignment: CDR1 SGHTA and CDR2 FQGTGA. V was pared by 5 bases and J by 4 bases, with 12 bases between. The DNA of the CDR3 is TGTGCCAGCAGCGTAAGCAGGGGATACGAGCAGTACTTC. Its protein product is CASSVSRGYEQYF.

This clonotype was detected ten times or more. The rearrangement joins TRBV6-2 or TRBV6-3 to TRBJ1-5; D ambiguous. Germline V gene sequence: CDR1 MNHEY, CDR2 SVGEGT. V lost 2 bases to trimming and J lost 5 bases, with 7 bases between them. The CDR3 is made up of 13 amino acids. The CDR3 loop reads CASSYMVHQPQHF. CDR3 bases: TGTGCCAGCAGTTACATGGTCCATCAGCCCCAGCATTTT.

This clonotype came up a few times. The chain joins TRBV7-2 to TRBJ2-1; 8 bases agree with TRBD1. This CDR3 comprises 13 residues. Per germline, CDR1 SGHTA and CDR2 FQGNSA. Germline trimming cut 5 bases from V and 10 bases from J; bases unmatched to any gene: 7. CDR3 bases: TGTGCCAGCAGCAAAATTGACAGGGGAGAGCAGTTCTTC. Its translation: CASSKIDRGEQFF.

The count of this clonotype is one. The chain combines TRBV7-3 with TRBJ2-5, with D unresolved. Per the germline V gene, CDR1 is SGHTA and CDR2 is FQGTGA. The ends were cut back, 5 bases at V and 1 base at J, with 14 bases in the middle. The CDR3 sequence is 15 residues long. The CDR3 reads CASSKRAESQETQYF. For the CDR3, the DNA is TGTGCCAGCAGCAAACGGGCGGAGAGCCAAGAGACCCAGTACTTC.

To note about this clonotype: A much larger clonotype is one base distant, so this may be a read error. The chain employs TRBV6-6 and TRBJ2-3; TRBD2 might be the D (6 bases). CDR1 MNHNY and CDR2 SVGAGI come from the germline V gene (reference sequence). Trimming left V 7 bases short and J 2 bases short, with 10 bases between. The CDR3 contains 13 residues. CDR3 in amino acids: CASISGYTDTQYF. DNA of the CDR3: TGTGCCAGCATTAGCGGATACACAGATACGCAGTATTTT.

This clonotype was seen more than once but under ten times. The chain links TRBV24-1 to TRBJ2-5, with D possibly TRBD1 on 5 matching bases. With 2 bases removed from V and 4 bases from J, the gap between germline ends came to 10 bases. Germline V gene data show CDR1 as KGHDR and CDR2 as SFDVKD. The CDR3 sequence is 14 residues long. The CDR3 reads CATSDSGAGETQYF. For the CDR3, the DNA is TGTGCCACCAGTGATTCTGGGGCTGGAGAGACCCAGTACTTC.

CDR3 sequence: CASSATGAITDTQYF. CDR3 DNA sequence: TGTGCCAGCAGCGCAACGGGGGCAATCACAGATACGCAGTATTTT. This chain uses TRBV9 with TRBJ2-3; the D gene could be TRBD1 or TRBD2 (6 bases each). The CDR3 length is 15 residues. Germline V lookup: CDR1 SGDLS, CDR2 YYNGEE. Trimming took 3 bases from V and 2 from J, leaving 13 bases between them.

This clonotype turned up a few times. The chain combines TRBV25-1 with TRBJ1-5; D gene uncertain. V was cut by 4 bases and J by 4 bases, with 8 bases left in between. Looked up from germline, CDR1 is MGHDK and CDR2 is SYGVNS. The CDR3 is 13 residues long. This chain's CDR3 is CASSVGSNQPQHF. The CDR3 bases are TGTGCCAGCAGTGTCGGGTCAAATCAGCCCCAGCATTTT.

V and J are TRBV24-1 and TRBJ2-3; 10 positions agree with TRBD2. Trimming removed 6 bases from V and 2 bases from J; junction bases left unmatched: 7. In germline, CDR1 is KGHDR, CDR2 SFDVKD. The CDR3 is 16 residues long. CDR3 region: CATSKASGSSTDTQYF. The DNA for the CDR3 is TGTGCCACCAGTAAGGCTAGCGGGAGTTCCACAGATACGCAGTATTTT.

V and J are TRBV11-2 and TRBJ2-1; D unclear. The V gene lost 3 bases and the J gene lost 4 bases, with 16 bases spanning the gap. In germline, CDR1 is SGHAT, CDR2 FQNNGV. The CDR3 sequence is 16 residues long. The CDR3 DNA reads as TGTGCCAGCAGCTTTCCCGGACGAGCGAGATACAATGAGCAGTTCTTC. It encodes CASSFPGRARYNEQFF.

The CDR3 coding sequence is TGCGCCAGCAGCCAAGACCAACGTGGTTACGAGCAGTACTTC. It codes for CASSQDQRGYEQYF. This chain uses TRBV4-1 with TRBJ2-5; no clear D. The tail of the sequence fits TRBJ2-7 better, so the J call may be wrong. This CDR3 spans 14 amino acids. CDR1 is MGHRA and CDR2 is YSYEKL in the germline V gene.

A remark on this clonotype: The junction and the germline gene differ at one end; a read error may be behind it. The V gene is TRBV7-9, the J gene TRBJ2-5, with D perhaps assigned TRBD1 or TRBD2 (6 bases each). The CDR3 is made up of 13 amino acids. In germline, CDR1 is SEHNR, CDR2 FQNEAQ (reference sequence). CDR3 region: CAIPRDTQGTQYF. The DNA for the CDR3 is TGTGCCATTCCGCGGGACACCCAAGGGACCCAGTACTTC.

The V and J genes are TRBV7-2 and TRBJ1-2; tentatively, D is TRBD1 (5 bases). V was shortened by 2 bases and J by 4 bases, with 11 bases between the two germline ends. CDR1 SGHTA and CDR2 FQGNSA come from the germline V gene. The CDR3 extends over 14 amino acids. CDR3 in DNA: TGTGCCAGCAGCTTACAGGGAGTAACCTATGGCTACACCTTC. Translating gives CASSLQGVTYGYTF.

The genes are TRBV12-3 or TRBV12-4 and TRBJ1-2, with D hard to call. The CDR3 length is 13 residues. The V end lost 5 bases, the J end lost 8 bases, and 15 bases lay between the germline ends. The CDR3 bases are TGTGCCAGCAGTCCACCCGGGGTCGGCGGCTACACCTTC. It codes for CASSPPGVGGYTF.

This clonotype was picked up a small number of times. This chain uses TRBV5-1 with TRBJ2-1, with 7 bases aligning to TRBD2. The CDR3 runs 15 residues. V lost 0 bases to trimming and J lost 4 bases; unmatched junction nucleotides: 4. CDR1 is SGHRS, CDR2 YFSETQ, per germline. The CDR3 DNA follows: TGCGCCAGCAGCTTGGGGCCAGCGGGATACAATGAGCAGTTCTTC. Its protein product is CASSLGPAGYNEQFF.

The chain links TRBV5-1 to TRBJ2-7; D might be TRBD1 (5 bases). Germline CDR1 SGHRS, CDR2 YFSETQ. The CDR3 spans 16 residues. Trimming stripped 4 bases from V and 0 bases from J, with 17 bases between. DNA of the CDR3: TGCGCCAGCAGCGGTGAGACAGCCATACACTCCTACGAGCAGTACTTC. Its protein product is CASSGETAIHSYEQYF.

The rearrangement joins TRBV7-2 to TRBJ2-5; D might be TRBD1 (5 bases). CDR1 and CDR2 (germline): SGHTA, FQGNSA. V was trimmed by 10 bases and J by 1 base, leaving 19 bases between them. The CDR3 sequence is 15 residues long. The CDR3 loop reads CATRAQTVLQETQYF. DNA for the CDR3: TGTGCCACCAGAGCGCAGACAGTACTCCAAGAGACCCAGTACTTC. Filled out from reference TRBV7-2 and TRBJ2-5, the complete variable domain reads GAGVSQSPSNKVTEKGKDVELRCDPISGHTALYWYRQSLGQGLEFLIYFQGNSAPDKSGLPSDRFSAERTGGSVSTLTIQRTQQEDSAVYLCATRAQTVLQETQYFGPGTRLLVL.

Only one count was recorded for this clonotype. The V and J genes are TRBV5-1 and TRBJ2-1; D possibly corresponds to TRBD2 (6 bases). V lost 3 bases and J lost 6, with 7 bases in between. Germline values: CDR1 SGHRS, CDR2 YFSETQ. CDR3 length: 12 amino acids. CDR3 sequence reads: CASSWRANEQFF. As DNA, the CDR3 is TGCGCCAGCAGCTGGAGGGCCAATGAGCAGTTCTTC.

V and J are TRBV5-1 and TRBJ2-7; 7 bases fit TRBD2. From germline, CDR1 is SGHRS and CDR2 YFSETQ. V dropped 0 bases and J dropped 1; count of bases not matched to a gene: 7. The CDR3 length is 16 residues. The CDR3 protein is CASSLAWRGGSYEQYF. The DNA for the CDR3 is TGCGCCAGCAGCTTGGCCTGGAGGGGAGGGTCCTACGAGCAGTACTTC.

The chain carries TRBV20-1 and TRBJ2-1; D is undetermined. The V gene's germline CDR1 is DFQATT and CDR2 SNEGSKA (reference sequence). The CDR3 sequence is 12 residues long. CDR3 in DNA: TGCAGCTACCAGAACGAATACAATGAGCAGTTCTTC. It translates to CSYQNEYNEQFF.

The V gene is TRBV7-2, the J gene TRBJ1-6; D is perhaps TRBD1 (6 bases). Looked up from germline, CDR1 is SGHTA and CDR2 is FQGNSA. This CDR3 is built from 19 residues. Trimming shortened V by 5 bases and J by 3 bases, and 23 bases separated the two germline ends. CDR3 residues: CASSGHRTGQRRYNSPLHF. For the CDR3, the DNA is TGTGCCAGCAGCGGACATAGAACAGGGCAGAGACGCTATAATTCACCCCTCCACTTT.

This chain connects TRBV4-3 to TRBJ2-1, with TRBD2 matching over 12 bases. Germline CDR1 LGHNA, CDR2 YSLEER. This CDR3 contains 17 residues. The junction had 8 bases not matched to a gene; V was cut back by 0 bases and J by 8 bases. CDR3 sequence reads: CASSQDFVTSGGYEQFF. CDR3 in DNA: TGCGCCAGCAGCCAAGATTTTGTGACTAGCGGGGGATATGAGCAGTTCTTC.

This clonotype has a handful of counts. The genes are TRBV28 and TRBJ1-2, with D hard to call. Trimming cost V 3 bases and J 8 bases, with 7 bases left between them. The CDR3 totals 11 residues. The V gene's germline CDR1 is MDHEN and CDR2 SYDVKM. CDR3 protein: CASSFTGGYTF. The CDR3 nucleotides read TGTGCCAGCAGTTTCACCGGCGGCTACACCTTC.

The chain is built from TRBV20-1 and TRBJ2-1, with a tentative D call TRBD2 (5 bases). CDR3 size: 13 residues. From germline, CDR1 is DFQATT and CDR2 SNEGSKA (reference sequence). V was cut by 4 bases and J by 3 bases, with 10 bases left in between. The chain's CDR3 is CSANGKIYNEQFF. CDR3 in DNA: TGCAGTGCTAACGGGAAGATCTACAATGAGCAGTTCTTC.